The next 13 T cell receptor beta chains were all read from a single sample in a study of blood T cell repertoires in COVID-19 (dated by TCRdb to 2018 to 2021). Library prep was done by the immunoSEQ multiplex PCR assay. TCRdb provides this immuneACCESS table in a form limited to in-frame rearrangements. Some clones are lacking; in checked studies, under half of them reflect an unresolved V gene, and why the rest are absent is not known. The sample table contains roughly 170,000 clones; only one count was recorded for approximately 86% of them. The leading ten clones occupy 2.7% of the sample. The source material was peripheral blood. Every receptor here comes from a man in his forties with active or convalescent COVID-19.

V and J are TRBV4-2 and TRBJ2-3, with D uncertain. V was clipped by 2 bases and J by 2 bases, with 14 bases between them. CDR3 length: 16 amino acids. CDR1 and CDR2 (germline): LGHNA, YNFKEQ. CDR3 bases: TGTGCCAGCAGCCAATATAGCCTTTCGAACACAGATACGCAGTATTTT. Protein product: CASSQYSLSNTDTQYF.

The rearrangement uses TRBV11-2 and TRBJ2-5, with TRBD2 matching 11 bases. CDR3 length equals 14 residues. V gave up 1 base and J gave up 5 bases; unmatched junction bases: 0. Germline V gene data show CDR1 as SGHAT and CDR2 as FQNNGV. Here the CDR3 DNA reads TGTGCCAGCAGCTTAGTAGCGGGGGGGGAGACCCAGTACTTC. It yields the protein CASSLVAGGETQYF. Filled out from reference TRBV11-2 and TRBJ2-5, the complete variable domain reads EAGVAQSPRYKIIEKRQSVAFWCNPISGHATLYWYQQILGQGPKLLIQFQNNGVVDDSQLPKDRFSAERLKGVDSTLKIQPAKLEDSAVYLCASSLVAGGETQYFGPGTRLLVL.

The genes are TRBV6-1 and TRBJ1-3; D call uncertain. The germline V and J ends were trimmed by 2 bases and 2 bases, with 13 bases remaining between them. Germline V gene sequence: CDR1 MNHNS, CDR2 SASEGT. The CDR3 is 16 amino acids. The CDR3 is CASSELGQTPGNTIYF. The CDR3 DNA reads TGTGCCAGCAGTGAATTGGGCCAGACCCCTGGAAACACCATATATTTT.

The chain is built from TRBV10-1 and TRBJ1-1; perhaps TRBD1 as D (5 bases). V dropped 2 bases and J dropped 6 bases, with 10 bases sitting between them. The CDR3 length is 13 residues. The V gene's germline CDR1 is WNHNN and CDR2 SYGVQD (reference sequence). Here the CDR3 DNA reads TGCGCCAGCAGTGAGCAGGGTGTGTCTGAAGCTTTCTTT. Its translation: CASSEQGVSEAFF.

This rearrangement joins TRBV28 to TRBJ2-7; 8 nucleotides agree with TRBD1. This CDR3 comprises 13 residues. From germline, CDR1 is MDHEN and CDR2 SYDVKM. V dropped 1 base and J dropped 6; count of bases not matched to a gene: 2. The CDR3 DNA follows: TGTGCCAGCAGTTTATTACAGGGGGGCGAGCAGTACTTC. Translation: CASSLLQGGEQYF.

The chain combines TRBV19 with TRBJ2-1; weak D call: TRBD1 (5 bases). The CDR3 is 16 residues long. Deletions cut 5 bases from V and 0 bases from J, with 14 bases between. Germline V gene lookup returns CDR1 LNHDA and CDR2 SQIVND (reference sequence). The CDR3 spells CASSQNPGHSYNEQFF. The CDR3 nucleotides read TGTGCCAGTAGTCAGAATCCTGGACACTCCTACAATGAGCAGTTCTTC. Supplemented by reference TRBV19 and TRBJ2-1, the full variable domain reads DGGITQSPKYLFRKEGQNVTLSCEQNLNHDAMYWYRQDPGQGLRLIYYSQIVNDFQKGDIAEGYSVSREKKESFPLTVTSAQKNPTAFYLCASSQNPGHSYNEQFFGPGTRLTVL.

V gene TRBV5-1 combines with J gene TRBJ1-2; no firm D call. Between the trimmed V and J ends, which lost 0 bases and 4 bases, there was a span of 10 bases. This CDR3 spans 14 amino acids. Germline loops: CDR1 SGHRS, CDR2 YFSETQ. CDR3 nucleotides: TGCGCCAGCAGCTTGGCCAGTCCCGCCTATGGCTACACCTTC. Translating gives CASSLASPAYGYTF.

This clone appeared a single time. The chain is built from TRBV9 and TRBJ2-1, with D tentatively TRBD2 (6 bases). The V gene lost 3 bases and the J gene lost 5 bases, with 15 bases spanning the gap. CDR3 length: 15 amino acids. The germline V gene encodes CDR1 SGDLS and CDR2 YYNGEE. The CDR3 loop reads CASSDPGGLDNEQFF. DNA of the CDR3: TGTGCCAGCAGCGACCCCGGGGGACTGGACAATGAGCAGTTCTTC.

The rearrangement links TRBV9 to TRBJ2-3, with 10 bases fitting TRBD2. The V and J ends lost 1 base and 0 bases, in that order; junction bases with no gene match: 5. The CDR3 is 17 amino acids. Germline V gives CDR1 SGDLS, CDR2 YYNGEE. The DNA for the CDR3 is TGTGCCAGCAGCGTATCGGCTAGCGGGGGTAGCACAGATACGCAGTATTTT. This sequence encodes CASSVSASGGSTDTQYF.

The chain employs TRBV4-3 and TRBJ1-5, with D perhaps TRBD1 (6 bases). The CDR3 has 14 amino acids. Trimming cost V 2 bases and J 4 bases, with 9 bases left between them. The germline CDR1 and CDR2 sequences are LGHNA and YSLEER. CDR3 sequence: CASSQHTGNQPQHF. The CDR3 DNA reads TGCGCCAGCAGCCAACATACAGGGAATCAGCCCCAGCATTTT.

The rearrangement joins TRBV2 to TRBJ2-3; possibly TRBD2 for D (6 bases). From germline, CDR1 is SNHLY and CDR2 FYNNEI. This CDR3 comprises 13 residues. Trimming stripped 8 bases from V and 6 bases from J, with 15 bases between. CDR3 sequence: CASAAGPWDTQYF. The DNA of the CDR3 is TGTGCCAGCGCGGCGGGGCCATGGGATACGCAGTATTTT.

The chain uses TRBV27 and TRBJ1-5; D possibly corresponds to TRBD1 (6 bases). This CDR3 is built from 14 residues. V was shortened by 1 base and J by 4 bases, with 8 bases between the two germline ends. Germline CDR1 MNHEY, CDR2 SMNVEV (reference sequence). CDR3 in DNA: TGTGCCAGCAGTTTATTTACAGGGAATCAGCCCCAGCATTTT. This codes for CASSLFTGNQPQHF.

The genes are TRBV7-3 and TRBJ2-5; tentatively, D is TRBD1 (6 bases). Germline V gene data show CDR1 as SGHTA and CDR2 as FQGTGA. Trimming removed 5 bases from V and 5 bases from J, with 12 bases in between. This CDR3 is 13 amino acids long. CDR3 loop: CASSLGGGETQYF. CDR3 DNA sequence: TGTGCCAGCAGCCTAGGGGGTGGCGAGACCCAGTACTTC.